Sequencing of this T cell receptor beta chain was carried out in a study of T cell responses to AZD1222 COVID-19 vaccine. Points from the study as a whole: Across spike, vaccine-associated CD4 TCRs were found, dominant at 160-218 and 743-854. Spike-specific TCRs gained breadth and depth after people received two AZD1222 doses. Among the donors, most were white British and more were female, and clonal diversity was possibly underestimated.

A word on this clone: Its antigen is currently unknown.

From germline, CDR1 is MDHEN and CDR2 SYDVKM. V was trimmed by 3 bases and J by 10 bases, leaving 7 bases between them. This CDR3 has 11 residues. Assay used: immunoSEQ multiplex PCR; TCRdb lists only in-frame clones, some missing. The sample consists of some 110,000 clones, nearly 90% of them appearing once. The chain employs TRBV28 and TRBJ2-1, with unresolved D. This receptor was taken from an adult who received the AZD1222 COVID-19 vaccine. This specimen consisted of peripheral blood, obtained 28 days after the second AZD1222 dose. DNA for the CDR3: TGTGCCAGCAGTTTGGTCTACGAGCAGTTCTTC. Residues: CASSLVYEQFF.